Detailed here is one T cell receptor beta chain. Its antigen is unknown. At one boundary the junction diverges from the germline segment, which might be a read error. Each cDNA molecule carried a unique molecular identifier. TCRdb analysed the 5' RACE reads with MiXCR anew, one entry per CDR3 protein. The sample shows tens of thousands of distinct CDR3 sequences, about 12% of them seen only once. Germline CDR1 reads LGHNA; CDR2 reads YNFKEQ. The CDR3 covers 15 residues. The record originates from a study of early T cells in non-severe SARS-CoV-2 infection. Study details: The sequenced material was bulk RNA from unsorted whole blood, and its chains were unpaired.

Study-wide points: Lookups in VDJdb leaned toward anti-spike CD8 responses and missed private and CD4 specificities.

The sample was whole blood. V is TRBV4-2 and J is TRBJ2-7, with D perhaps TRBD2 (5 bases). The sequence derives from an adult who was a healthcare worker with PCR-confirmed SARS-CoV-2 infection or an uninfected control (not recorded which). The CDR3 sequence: CASSQALAGALQQSF. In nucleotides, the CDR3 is TGTGCCAGCAGCCAAGCCTTGGCGGGCGCTCTCCAACAGTCCTTC.